Following are 10 T cell receptor beta chains from one sample sequenced in a study of Ad26.COV2.S vaccination and SARS-CoV-2 variants. Treatment reported: roughly 20 received Ad26.COV2.S at low or high dose, single or two shots; about five received placebo; per-sample allocation not given. The investigators took samples on day 63 after the first vaccine or placebo injection. Sequenced by immunoSEQ multiplex PCR; TCRdb stores in-frame clones only, minus some. This table holds roughly 380,000 clones, about 85% found once. Sequences were derived from peripheral blood, sampled in a trial of Ad26.COV2.S vaccine versus placebo. The receptors shown here come from a person between 18 and 65 years old who received the Ad26.COV2.S COVID-19 vaccine or a placebo.

The genes are TRBV11-3 and TRBJ2-2, with D uncertain. The V end was cut by 1 base, the J end by 5 bases, with 11 bases between. The germline V gene has CDR1 SGHNT and CDR2 YENEEA. The CDR3 length is 15 residues. The CDR3 region has the DNA TGTGCCAGCAGCTTAGTCACGACACAGACCGGGGAGCTGTTTTTT. Protein sequence: CASSLVTTQTGELFF.

The chain carries TRBV12-3 or TRBV12-4 and TRBJ1-6; D unclear. Trimming left V 3 bases short and J 10 bases short, with 7 bases between. This CDR3 spans 12 amino acids. CDR3 nucleotide sequence: TGTGCCAGCAGTTTTCCAGAATCACCCCTCCACTTT. Protein: CASSFPESPLHF.

The chain is built from TRBV12-3 or TRBV12-4 and TRBJ1-1, with D tentatively TRBD1 (5 bases). The CDR3 has 12 amino acids. With 8 bases removed from V and 3 bases from J, the gap between germline ends came to 10 bases. For the CDR3, the DNA is TGTGCCAGCGACAGAGGTGACACTGAAGCTTTCTTT. It specifies CASDRGDTEAFF.

The chain couples TRBV7-8 to TRBJ2-1; no firm D call. The CDR3 covers 14 residues. Between the trimmed V and J ends, which lost 5 bases and 6 bases, there was a span of 14 bases. CDR1 SGHVS and CDR2 FQNEAQ come from the germline V gene. The CDR3 loop is CASSLDPLRNEQFF. The CDR3 nucleotides are TGTGCCAGCAGCCTGGATCCTTTGCGCAATGAGCAGTTCTTC.

CDR3 in amino acids: CASSVAGPITDTQYF. The CDR3 DNA follows: TGTGCCAGCAGCGTAGCGGGACCAATCACAGATACGCAGTATTTT. The chain is built from TRBV9 and TRBJ2-3; D possibly matches TRBD1 or TRBD2 (5 bases each). CDR1 is SGDLS and CDR2 is YYNGEE in the germline V gene. Trimming removed 0 bases at V and 2 bases at J, with 10 bases between. This CDR3 has 15 residues.

The chain is built from TRBV25-1 and TRBJ2-5, with 7 positions matching TRBD2. The CDR3 spans 14 residues. Germline V gene lookup returns CDR1 MGHDK and CDR2 SYGVNS. V shed 3 bases, J shed 5 bases, and the junction held 6 bases outside the gene matches. CDR3 sequence reads: CASSEGEGRETQYF. In DNA form, the CDR3 reads TGTGCCAGCAGTGAGGGGGAGGGGCGGGAGACCCAGTACTTC.

The chain employs TRBV29-1 and TRBJ1-2; possible D gene TRBD1, 6 bases. There are 12 residues in the CDR3. Trimming shortened V by 7 bases and J by 6 bases, and 15 bases separated the two germline ends. Per germline, CDR1 SQVTM and CDR2 ANQGSEA. CDR3 loop: CSAQQGWDGYTF. Written as DNA, the CDR3 is TGCAGCGCCCAACAGGGTTGGGATGGCTACACCTTC.

V gene TRBV6-2 or TRBV6-3 combines with J gene TRBJ2-1; possibly TRBD1 or TRBD2 for D (6 bases each). Germline V gene lookup returns CDR1 MNHEY and CDR2 SVGEGT. The CDR3 length is 17 residues. Trimming shortened V by 2 bases and J by 5 bases, and 19 bases separated the two germline ends. CDR3 bases: TGTGCCAGCAGTTACGGGGGACACAAGGGCGGGAACAATGAGCAGTTCTTC. Encoded protein: CASSYGGHKGGNNEQFF.

This chain joins TRBV20-1 and TRBJ1-5; D unclear. CDR1 DFQATT and CDR2 SNEGSKA come from the germline V gene (reference sequence). CDR3 length: 12 amino acids. V was shortened by 3 bases and J by 4 bases, with 7 bases between the two germline ends. CDR3 in DNA: TGCAGTGCTAGTTCGGGGAATCAGCCCCAGCATTTT. This translates into CSASSGNQPQHF.

The chain uses TRBV7-9 and TRBJ1-1; TRBD1 might be the D (6 bases). The length of the CDR3 is 14 residues. Trimming shortened V by 0 bases and J by 5 bases, and 10 bases separated the two germline ends. CDR1 and CDR2 (germline): SEHNR, FQNEAQ (reference sequence). The CDR3, as DNA: TGTGCCAGCAGCTTAGCCCACAGGGTAACTGAAGCTTTCTTT. Translated, it gives CASSLAHRVTEAFF. Complete variable domain (other parts from reference TRBV7-9 and TRBJ1-1): DTGVSQNPRHKITKRGQNVTFRCDPISEHNRLYWYRQTLGQGPEFLTYFQNEAQLEKSRLLSDRFSAERPKGSFSTLEIQRTEQGDSAMYLCASSLAHRVTEAFFGQGTRLTVV.